This record covers a single T cell receptor beta chain. The data were taken from a study of blood T cell repertoires in COVID-19. Study-level information: In each case, the material was cDNA or gDNA derived from T cells, B-cell-depleted T cells, or PBMCs.

Per the study methods: It was from reference gene primer amplification that nucleated cell counts were estimated. Sequenced by immunoSEQ multiplex PCR; TCRdb stores in-frame clones only, minus some. That table supplies the V and J calls and clone size; D and trimming were determined from the DNA. The repertoire holds under 250,000 clones, with over 85% as singletons. Participants came from fewer than 25 US areas, aged roughly 18 to 95 years. Germline values: CDR1 SGHVS, CDR2 FNYEAQ. This CDR3 has 17 amino acids. The V and J ends lost 2 bases and 5 bases, in that order; junction bases with no gene match: 5.

This clonotype was obtained from a woman aged 25 to 39 with acute COVID-19. V usage is TRBV7-6 and J usage is TRBJ2-1; TRBD2 aligns across 14 bases. The source material was PBMCs or T cells enriched from blood (not recorded which). CDR3 protein: CASSLRGTSGGNNEQFF. In DNA, the CDR3 is TGTGCCAGCAGCTTACGGGGGACTAGCGGGGGTAACAATGAGCAGTTCTTC.